This is a list of T cell receptor beta chains from one sample in a study of T cell changes during pregnancy in multiple sclerosis. Data came from immunoSEQ multiplex PCR; TCRdb stores just in-frame clones and leaves some out. Of approximately 46,000 clones in the sample, 92% were seen once. The sequences come from CD4+ T cells from peripheral blood mononuclear cells, collected after pregnancy. These receptors all come from a female donor with multiple sclerosis, enrolled in a pregnancy study. The CDR3 runs from the conserved cysteine through the conserved F or W. D genes are given only for firm matches. Part of the rows lack a size; the others show once, few, many or a class for expanded clones.

.	TRBV30	TRBD2	TRBJ2-7	TGTGCCTGGAGTACGCCGGGACTAGTTCTGGTGCAGTACTTC	CAWSTPGLVLVQYF
.	TRBV9	TRBD1	TRBJ1-3	TGTGCCAGCAGCGGAGGGCAGGGGGCAGGTGGAAACACCATATATTTT	CASSGGQGAGGNTIYF
.	TRBV30	.	TRBJ2-1	TGTGCCTGGAGGAGACTAGGGAACAATGAGCAGTTCTTC	CAWRRLGNNEQFF
.	TRBV27	.	TRBJ1-1	TGTGCCAGCAGTTTTTGGGGAGGGAACACTGAAGCTTTCTTT	CASSFWGGNTEAFF
.	TRBV5-6	TRBD2	TRBJ2-1	TGTGCCAGCAGCCCTAGCGGGAGGGCCAATGAGCAGTTCTTC	CASSPSGRANEQFF
few	TRBV19	.	TRBJ2-3	TGTGCCAGTAGCCTACTTGAGGCGGGTAGCACAGATACGCAGTATTTT	CASSLLEAGSTDTQYF
.	TRBV29-1	.	TRBJ1-2	TGCAGCGTTTATCTTCTCCCGGGGGGGGGCTACACCTTC	CSVYLLPGGGYTF
few	TRBV30	.	TRBJ1-1	TGTGCCTGGGAGCGGGGGGCTGAAGCTTTCTTT	CAWERGAEAFF
medium-sized	TRBV7-2	TRBD1	TRBJ2-1	TGTGCCAGCAGCTTGCAACCGGGACAGGGCTACAATGAGCAGTTCTTC	CASSLQPGQGYNEQFF
.	TRBV9	.	TRBJ2-7	TGTGCCAGCAGCTTGACCGGGATCCCTATTTACGAGCAGTACTTC	CASSLTGIPIYEQYF
.	TRBV15	.	TRBJ2-7	TGTGCCACCGCGGACAGTGTCTACGAGCAGTACTTC	CATADSVYEQYF
.	TRBV2	.	TRBJ1-2	TGTGCCAGCAGTGTGCTAGGCCGGAATGGCTACACCTTC	CASSVLGRNGYTF
.	TRBV25-1	.	TRBJ1-4	TGTGCCAGCAGTTCTCCGGGACAAGGGGCCCTAGGACTGTTTTTT	CASSSPGQGALGLFF
.	TRBV9	TRBD1	TRBJ2-3	TGTGCCAGCAGCGTCACCGGGACAGGGACAGATACGCAGTATTTT	CASSVTGTGTDTQYF
.	TRBV7-2	TRBD2	TRBJ2-1	TGTGCCAGCAGCTTAGACCCTAGCGGGAATGAGCAGTTCTTC	CASSLDPSGNEQFF
.	TRBV7-2	.	TRBJ2-5	TGTGCCAGCAGCTTATCAGTCGGGGAAGAGACCCAGTACTTC	CASSLSVGEETQYF
.	TRBV5-1	.	TRBJ1-3	TGCGCCAGCTCACAGAGCTCTGGAAACACCATATATTTT	CASSQSSGNTIYF
.	TRBV19	TRBD1	TRBJ1-1	TGTGCCAGTAGTAGAGACAGGGCTGGGAACACTGAAGCTTTCTTT	CASSRDRAGNTEAFF
.	TRBV27	TRBD1	TRBJ2-1	TGTGCCAGCAGTCCAACCCGGGGACAGGGAAAGAGCAATGAGCAGTTCTTC	CASSPTRGQGKSNEQFF
.	TRBV5-1	TRBD2	TRBJ2-3	TGCGCCAGCAGCGGGGGACTAGCGGGCACAGATACGCAGTATTTT	CASSGGLAGTDTQYF
.	TRBV6-5	.	TRBJ1-5	TGTGCCAGCAGTTTTATTGGCAATCAGCCCCAGCATTTT	CASSFIGNQPQHF
.	TRBV10-2	.	TRBJ2-4	TGCGCCAGCAGCCAACAGGGAAACATTCAGTACTTC	CASSQQGNIQYF
.	TRBV12-5	TRBD1	TRBJ2-7	TGTGCTAGTGGTTTGCCACACGGGACAGGGGGCTACGAGCAGTACTTC	CASGLPHGTGGYEQYF
.	TRBV2	.	TRBJ1-2	TGTGCCAGCAGTGAAATATTGGTACAGGTTGGCGGCTACACCTTC	CASSEILVQVGGYTF
.	TRBV30	TRBD1	TRBJ2-7	TGTGCCTGGAGTGTACAGGGGGGCTCCTACGAGCAGTACTTC	CAWSVQGGSYEQYF
.	TRBV29-1	TRBD1	TRBJ1-2	TGCAGCGTTGAAGCCTCGGACAGGGGGTATGGCTACACCTTC	CSVEASDRGYGYTF
.	TRBV2	TRBD1	TRBJ1-5	TGTGCCAGCAGTGTCGGGACAGGGTGGCGGGCCCAGCATTTT	CASSVGTGWRAQHF
.	TRBV5-1	TRBD2	TRBJ2-1	TGCGCCAGCAGCTTGGGACTAGCGGGAGTGGATGAGCAGTTCTTC	CASSLGLAGVDEQFF
.	TRBV28	.	TRBJ1-5	TGTGCCAGCACCCCAGGGTGGGGTCAGCCCCAGCATTTT	CASTPGWGQPQHF
.	TRBV5-8	TRBD1	TRBJ2-1	TGTGCCAGCAGCATAGGACAGGGACGAAATGAGCAGTTCTTC	CASSIGQGRNEQFF
.	TRBV2	.	TRBJ2-7	TGTGCCAGCAGTGAGAGCTTCCCGACCTACGAGCAGTACTTC	CASSESFPTYEQYF
.	TRBV7-7	TRBD2	TRBJ2-3	TGTGCCAGCAGCTTGGGTAGCGGGAGCACAGATACGCAGTATTTT	CASSLGSGSTDTQYF
.	TRBV19	.	TRBJ2-7	TGTGCCAGTAGTATGCGGGCGGACTACGAGCAGTACTTC	CASSMRADYEQYF
.	TRBV7-9	TRBD2	TRBJ2-5	TGTGCCAGCAGCTCGCCGGGACTAGCGGGAGGGAGCTCGGAGACCCAGTACTTC	CASSSPGLAGGSSETQYF
.	TRBV5-1	TRBD2	TRBJ2-3	TGCGCCAGCAGCTTGGGACTAGCGGGAGGGCGGTACACAGATACGCAGTATTTT	CASSLGLAGGRYTDTQYF
.	TRBV27	.	TRBJ1-2	TGTGCCAGCAGTTTAAATACAGGGACTAACTATGGCTACACCTTC	CASSLNTGTNYGYTF
.	TRBV14	.	TRBJ1-1	TGTGCCAGCAGCGGTACAGGGCTCGTGGGGATGAACACTGAAGCTTTCTTT	CASSGTGLVGMNTEAFF
.	TRBV5-1	TRBD2	TRBJ2-1	TGCGCCAGCAGCAAAGCCGGGACTAGCGGCTTTGAGCAGTTCTTC	CASSKAGTSGFEQFF
.	TRBV5-4	TRBD1	TRBJ1-1	TGTGCCAGCAGCCCTCCCGGGACAGGGCTCCTTAACGCTGAAGCTTTCTTT	CASSPPGTGLLNAEAFF
.	TRBV19	.	TRBJ2-7	TGTGCCAGTAGTATAGACAGGGGCTACGAGCAGTACTTC	CASSIDRGYEQYF
once	TRBV5-8	TRBD1	TRBJ2-2	TGTGCCAGCAGCCGGGACAGGGTCAGCGGGGAGCTGTTTTTT	CASSRDRVSGELFF
.	TRBV28	TRBD2	TRBJ2-5	TGTGCCAGCAGTAGCCGGGGACTAGCGGGAACAGAGACCCAGTACTTC	CASSSRGLAGTETQYF
.	TRBV30	.	TRBJ1-3	TGTGCCTGGAGTCGGGGGGGCTCTGGAAACACCATATATTTT	CAWSRGGSGNTIYF
.	TRBV7-8	TRBD2	TRBJ2-1	TGTGCCAGCAGCACCGGACTAGCGGGAGGATCCTACAATGAGCAGTTCTTC	CASSTGLAGGSYNEQFF
.	TRBV7-2	.	TRBJ2-1	TGTGCCAGCAGCTTAGCGTCAGGTACAGCCTACAATGAGCAGTTCTTC	CASSLASGTAYNEQFF
.	TRBV28	.	TRBJ2-2	TGTGCCAGCAGTTTATACACGAACACCGGGGAGCTGTTTTTT	CASSLYTNTGELFF
.	TRBV9	.	TRBJ2-1	TGTGCCAGCAGCGCCCTCGGTGAGCAGTTCTTC	CASSALGEQFF
.	TRBV27	TRBD1	TRBJ1-2	TGTGCCAGCAGTGGCCCCCAGGGGGCTGGCTACACCTTC	CASSGPQGAGYTF
once	TRBV5-1	TRBD2	TRBJ2-7	TGCGCCAGCAGCTTAAAAGGGAGGGAGTCCGAGCAGTACTTC	CASSLKGRESEQYF
.	TRBV4-2	.	TRBJ2-3	TGTGCCAGCAGCCAAGATGGAGCATTGGGCACAGATACGCAGTATTTT	CASSQDGALGTDTQYF